This T cell receptor (beta chain) appears in the sequencing data of a study of blood T cell repertoires in COVID-19. About the research overall: Donors in the United States, Italy and Spain gave samples during acute or convalescent COVID-19. PBMCs, B-cell-depleted T cells, or T cells provided the cDNA or gDNA that made up the material.

This CDR3 spans 14 amino acids. Deletions cut 5 bases from V and 6 bases from J, with 14 bases between. CDR1 and CDR2 (germline): SNHLY, FYNNEI. The repertoire was sequenced with immunoSEQ multiplex PCR; TCRdb's copy has only in-frame clones and lacks some. Among roughly 570,000 clones listed, roughly 89% were seen once. The chain carries TRBV2 and TRBJ1-5, with a weak D call TRBD1 (5 bases). The source material was peripheral blood. This clonotype was obtained from a woman in her 50s with COVID-19, enrolled during active disease. The CDR3 DNA reads as TGTGCCAGCAGTCCCCAGGGTCAAAGTCAGCCCCAGCATTTT. Translated: CASSPQGQSQPQHF.